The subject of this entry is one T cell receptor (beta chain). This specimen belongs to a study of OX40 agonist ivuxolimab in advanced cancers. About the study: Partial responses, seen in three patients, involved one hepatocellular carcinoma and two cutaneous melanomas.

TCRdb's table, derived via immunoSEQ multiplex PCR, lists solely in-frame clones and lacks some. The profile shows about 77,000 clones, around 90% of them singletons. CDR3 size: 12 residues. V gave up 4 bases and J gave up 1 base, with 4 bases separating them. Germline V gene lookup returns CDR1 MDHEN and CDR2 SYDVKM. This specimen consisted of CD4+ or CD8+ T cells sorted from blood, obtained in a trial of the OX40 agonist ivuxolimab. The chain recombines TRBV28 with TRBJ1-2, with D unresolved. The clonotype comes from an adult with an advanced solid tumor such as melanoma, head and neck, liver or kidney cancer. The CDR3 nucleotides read TGTGCCAGCAGTTCGTTTAACTATGGCTACACCTTC. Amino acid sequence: CASSSFNYGYTF.